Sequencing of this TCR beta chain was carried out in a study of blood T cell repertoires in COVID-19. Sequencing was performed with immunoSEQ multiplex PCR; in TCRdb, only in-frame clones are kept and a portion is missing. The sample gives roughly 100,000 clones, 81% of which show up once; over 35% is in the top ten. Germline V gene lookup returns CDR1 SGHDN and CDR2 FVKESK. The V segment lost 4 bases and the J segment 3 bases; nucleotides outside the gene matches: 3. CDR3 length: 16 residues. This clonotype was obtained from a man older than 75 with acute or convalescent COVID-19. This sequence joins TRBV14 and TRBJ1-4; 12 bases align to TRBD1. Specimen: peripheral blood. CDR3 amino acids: CASSRGTGGPNEKLFF. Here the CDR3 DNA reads TGTGCCAGCAGCCGCGGGACAGGGGGCCCTAATGAAAAACTGTTTTTT. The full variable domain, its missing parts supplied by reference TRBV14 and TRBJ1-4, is EAGVTQFPSHSVIEKGQTVTLRCDPISGHDNLYWYRRVMGKEIKFLLHFVKESKQDESGMPNNRFLAERTGGTYSTLKVQPAELEDSGVYFCASSRGTGGPNEKLFFGSGTQLSVL.